This T cell receptor (beta chain) was captured by sequencing in a study of siplizumab effects on memory and regulatory T cells. The CDR3 runs 14 residues. The ends were cut back, 4 bases at V and 5 bases at J, with 15 bases in the middle. In germline, CDR1 is SGHDT, CDR2 YYEEEE. The data were produced by immunoSEQ multiplex PCR, yet TCRdb's version contains in-frame clones alone and is incomplete. Of approximately 110,000 clones in the sample, around 92% were seen once. Sequences were obtained from Tregs sorted from blood. This chain uses TRBV5-6 with TRBJ2-5, with TRBD1 as a possible D gene (6 bases). This TCR was recovered from a human donor in good health. The CDR3 reads CASSRTAPLETQYF. CDR3 nucleotide sequence: TGTGCCAGCAGCCGGACAGCCCCTCTGGAGACCCAGTACTTC. Filled out from reference TRBV5-6 and TRBJ2-5, the complete variable domain reads DAGVTQSPTHLIKTRGQQVTLRCSPKSGHDTVSWYQQALGQGPQFIFQYYEEEERQRGNFPDRFSGHQFPNYSSELNVNALLLGDSALYLCASSRTAPLETQYFGPGTRLLVL.